This T cell receptor beta chain was documented in a study of cytomegalovirus exposure and HLA in healthy donors (dated by TCRdb to about 2017). Notes on the research overall: An earlier analysis of some 600 of the donors reported 276 Gb of sequence data and 95 million to 120 million unique TCR beta sequences obtained from about 170 million T cells. Among a few hundred genotyped donors of the cohort, an average of 235,054 unique TCR beta nucleotide sequences were sequenced per donor, around a sixth of them non-productive. The study aimed to test whether cataloging public T cell receptors could reveal signatures of past pathogen exposure. Of the 350 to 400 genotyped donors, about 80% fell in the genetic ancestry cluster associated with self-reported Caucasian donors. In an earlier analysis of 500 to 650 of the donors, high-throughput TCR beta sequencing was used to judge whether each TCR beta V gene segment behaved as functional or pseudogenic. Donor age, sex, ethnicity and CMV serostatus were compiled together with the repertoire data. HLA typing covered class I and class II loci at four-digit resolution. Rather than drawing on any new phenotypic data, the later analysis identified candidate immune exposures from TCR beta sequences and the way those sequences occurred across donors. Around 320 gigabases of sequencing data and approximately 85 million unique TCR sequences were included in an early release covering about 700 HLA-typed donors. In addition to the first cohort of 666 subjects, a separate validation cohort of approximately 130 different subjects was used. The study combined high-throughput TCR immunosequencing, statistical association of individual TCRs with disease status, and machine learning to predict cytomegalovirus infection status. Typing coverage differed by locus: A, B, C, DRB1 and DQB1 were typed in roughly 620-640 donors, DQA1 in 522, DPA1 in 600 to 610, and DPB1 in roughly 450. A later analysis re-analyzed previously published TCR beta repertoires from hundreds of donors and added high-resolution HLA genotyping to study TCR occurrence patterns. Using immunosequencing, the study profiled T cell repertoires from 550 to 750 subjects and related those repertoires to cytomegalovirus serostatus. A few DR-DQ haplotypes were handled as single units for association and clustering because linkage in the cohort was strong. In a later genetic analysis, genome-wide SNP genotypes for about three fifths of the roughly 670 donors were used, and that subset was treated as a discovery cohort. All discovery cohort repertoires had been generated on a single sequencing platform.

What the work shows at the level of the full study, not this receptor alone: In an earlier analysis of about 600 of the donors, most TCR beta V segments appeared in productive rearrangements about 87% or about 30% of the time, broadly matching IMGT annotations. While some public TCRs were present in many individuals, most TCR sequences turned up only very rarely across donors. A few of the identified cytomegalovirus-associated TCR beta chains were confirmed in vitro to be specific for cytomegalovirus antigens. Several of the top co-occurrence clusters appeared to be linked to parvovirus B19, influenza, CMV and Epstein-Barr virus, according to a later analysis. Cytomegalovirus status was reported to be diagnosed by the classifier with high specificity and sensitivity in both the original and validation cohorts. CMV serostatus was the only immune exposure information available for the cohort. The study gave a list of about 170 TCR beta chains associated with cytomegalovirus. Because the 87-base-pair reads could not distinguish some IMGT-functional V segments, including TRBV6-2 and TRBV6-3, those segments were excluded. In a later analysis, HLA-associated TCR beta chains showed more clonal expansion and lower generation probabilities than non-associated chains that were equally common. Only TCR beta chains were sequenced in this cohort, and the absence of alpha or paired-chain data limited detectable features. At a false discovery rate of 0.05, a later analysis linked about 17,000 TCR beta sequences to specific HLA alleles. In a later genetic analysis, a missense DCLRE1C variant was associated with V-gene and J-gene trimming of TCR beta chains, and the association was replicated in an independent cohort. Linkage disequilibrium might explain the correlated functional status among segregating V segments, but an unknown experimental factor could not be ruled out. The earlier analysis of approximately 590 of the donors excluded seventeen rarely observed V segments, including chromosome 9 orphons, because counts were too low. The presence/absence analyses assumed that sequencing depth was roughly uniform across donors, and that assumption may not be true. The authors suggested that the approach could potentially be extended to other disease states and immunological phenotypes. A further reported finding was that TCR beta sequences accurately predicted the HLA-A and HLA-B alleles for most subjects in the first cohort. In a later analysis, TCR association rates were found to vary across HLA loci, with the most associated TCRs seen for DRB1 alleles and the fewest for HLA-C alleles. HLA typing was unavailable for some donors at each locus, so association tests used only the typed subset. Assigning TCR associations to individual alleles was difficult when HLA alleles, especially DR and DQ, strongly co-occurred. A later genetic analysis reported fewer N-insertions in productive TCRs among donors in an Asian-associated ancestry cluster than the roughly 640-donor mean. A cluster of highly shared sequence variants was judged likely to be a technical artifact of the sequencing pipeline. According to a later analysis, most CMV-associated TCR beta chains appeared to be HLA-restricted, and the HLA associations seemed to be driven largely by CMV exposure.

The cohort was made up of 500 to 850 healthy bone marrow donors. At the time of sampling, every cohort member was nominally healthy, though immune exposures that went unrecorded were likely present. The donor was CMV seropositive and belonged to the group of about 290 seropositive cohort members. A peripheral blood sample was provided by each donor, and peripheral blood mononuclear cells were used for TCR beta sequencing. Genomic DNA extraction from the blood cell samples was performed with the Qiagen DNeasy Blood Extraction Kit. A remark on this clone: The antigen this receptor binds is unknown. It has no much larger one-base neighbor in the sample; base qualities were not kept.

Trimming leaves V shorter by 8 bases and J shorter by 6 bases, with the junction holding 4 bases beyond the gene matches. There are 13 amino acids in the CDR3, from cysteine to phenylalanine inclusive. Only CDR3 DNA remains: 39 bases, in frame from the first base. Via the germline V gene, CDR1 is MNHNS and CDR2 SASEGT. The library was produced with the immunoSEQ multiplex PCR assay. For the multiplex PCR, a mixture combining 60 forward primers for TCR Vbeta segments and 13 reverse primers for TCR Jbeta segments was used. A multiplex PCR assay on genomic DNA amplified the CDR3 region of rearranged TCR beta genes. The amplified TCR beta libraries were sequenced on the Illumina HiSeq System as 87-base-pair reads. Per the source publication's procedure: A later analysis tallied some 79 million unique TCR beta chains across the 666 repertoires, and some 10 million of those chains were shared by two or more donors. A nearest-neighbor algorithm error-corrected the raw reads and collapsed the reads into unique sequences, merging closely related sequences to remove PCR and sequencing errors. Alignment of CDR3 sequences to IMGT reference sequences was used to assign V, D and J gene segments. For a sequence to be retained, a match of at least six nucleotides was required to both a V gene segment and a J gene segment. Rearrangements were classified as productive when the CDR3 lacked stop codons and remained in frame with V and J, and all other rearrangements were classified as non-productive. Following IMGT convention, CDR3 was defined as the stretch from the second conserved V-encoded cysteine to the conserved J-encoded phenylalanine. The earlier analysis of approximately 500 of the donors excluded sequences that lacked an unambiguous match to a single V gene segment. An earlier analysis of a few hundred of the donors called V segments functional above 56.7% productive rearrangements and segregating when the between-donor standard deviation exceeded 5%. To diagnose cytomegalovirus status from the catalog of TCR beta chain sequences, a statistical classification framework was built. A later analysis assigned V and J genes by comparing TCR nucleotide sequences with IMGT/GENE-DB human TR gene sequences. Using the TCRdist pipeline, a later analysis assigned CDR3 sequences along with most-parsimonious VDJ recombination scenarios. In a later analysis, each TCR beta chain was defined by its CDR3 amino acid sequence together with its V-gene family, and reads without a unique V-gene family were excluded. In a later analysis, fewer than 600 highly shared, low-generation-probability nucleotide sequences were removed to address suspected cross-contamination and a sequencing artifact. In a later analysis, a clonal expansion index for each public chain was calculated from normalized within-repertoire ranks of inferred template counts. In a later analysis, generation probabilities were computed using a VDJ recombination model fitted to out-of-frame rearrangements, and the results were checked against IGoR. A later analysis scored TCR-TCR, TCR-HLA and TCR-CMV co-occurrence with hypergeometric tests, applying a repertoire-size bias correction to TCR pairs. In a later analysis, false discovery rates were estimated by permuting HLA or CMV assignments 20 times. In a later analysis, co-occurring TCRs were grouped using DBSCAN, and TCRdist sequence similarity was added for clustering within HLA-allele-positive subsets. Repertoires with fewer than 30,000 or more than 120,000 public chains were left out of co-occurrence clustering, as were about five repertoires with anomalous nucleotide sharing. Not all clones reach the TCRdb copy of this immuneACCESS table, which keeps in-frame sequences only. Checked studies attribute under half of the gap to unresolved V genes and leave the rest unexplained. Clone size and the V and J calls come from that table; the DNA yielded D and trimming. The sample contains about 99,000 clones, more than 75% of them found a single time. In total, the top ten clones hold approximately 10% of the sample.

Sequenced input: PBMCs. The sequence joins TRBV6-1 to TRBJ1-4; 9 bases in the middle match TRBD1. This TCR was recovered from a woman younger than 35 in good health and CMV-seropositive. The nucleotide sequence is given as TGTGCCAGCTGGGACAGGGTGGATGAAAAACTGTTTTTT. This gives the protein CASWDRVDEKLFF.